This T cell receptor (beta chain) is from a study of blood T cells in healthy people across ages. Then a second PCR, running roughly 7 to 11 cycles, was carried out with a sample-barcoded 5' primer and a J-beta primer mix. Every single cDNA molecule received a tag from a template-switch adaptor with 12 random nucleotides. TCRdb reanalysed the 5' RACE reads using MiXCR and keeps one entry per CDR3 protein. The table has 600,000 or so distinct CDR3 sequences, around half seen once; the top ten hold 20% to 25%. Study-wide results and limits: Unsorted PBMCs blocked a conclusive comparison of naive and antigen-experienced cells.

The study drew donors from healthy Caucasian individuals in Russia aged about 6 to 95. A word on this clonotype: Its specificity is unknown.

There are 12 residues in the CDR3. Per the germline V gene, CDR1 is SEHNR and CDR2 is FQNEAQ (reference sequence). The chain carries TRBV7-9 and TRBJ2-5; D call uncertain. The J call may be wrong; the DNA end is better matched by TRBJ2-7. The clonotype originates from a man at least 80 years old in good health. The source material was blood. As DNA, the CDR3 is TGTGCCAGCAGCAACGGACCAGACGAGCAGTACTTC. Protein sequence: CASSNGPDEQYF.